The 7 T cell receptor beta chains listed next were all sequenced from one sample in a study of radiotherapy plus CTLA-4 blockade in lung cancer. The protocol was immunoSEQ multiplex PCR, while the TCRdb copy is restricted to in-frame clones and leaves out a portion. The sample consists of about 88,000 clones, about three quarters of them appearing once. The source material was peripheral blood, sampled from a patient treated with radiotherapy plus ipilimumab. The source of these receptors is a human donor with non-small cell lung cancer that progressed on radiotherapy plus ipilimumab.

The rearrangement uses TRBV5-1 and TRBJ2-7; TRBD1 is a possible D gene (5 bases). Trimming shortened V by 1 base and J by 6 bases, and 17 bases separated the two germline ends. Germline CDR1 is SGHRS and CDR2 is YFSETQ. This CDR3 comprises 15 residues. The CDR3 DNA reads as TGCGCCAGCAGCTTGAGGGTCCAGGGATCTGCCGAGCAGTACTTC. Translated: CASSLRVQGSAEQYF.

A single count supports this clone. The DNA of the CDR3 is TGTGCCAGCAGCTTAGGGGCAGGTAGGAGCAATCAGCCCCAGCATTTT. This sequence encodes CASSLGAGRSNQPQHF. This chain links TRBV13 with TRBJ1-5, with D unclear. V gave up 0 bases and J gave up 1 base, with 10 bases separating them. Per germline, CDR1 PRHDT and CDR2 FYEKMQ (reference sequence). The CDR3 has 16 residues.

Only one count was recorded for this clone. V and J are TRBV10-3 and TRBJ2-3; D may be TRBD2 (5 bases). V was cut by 5 bases and J by 6 bases, with 15 bases left in between. CDR3 length: 14 amino acids. Per the germline V gene, CDR1 is ENHRY and CDR2 is SYGVKD. The CDR3 protein is CAISRASTSDTQYF. The CDR3 DNA reads as TGTGCCATCAGTCGGGCTAGCACGTCCGATACGCAGTATTTT.

This clone was seen a single time. The chain links TRBV7-3 to TRBJ2-5; tentatively, D is TRBD1 or TRBD2 (7 bases each). V was shortened by 5 bases and J by 5 bases, with 18 bases between the two germline ends. Germline loops: CDR1 SGHTA, CDR2 FQGTGA. This CDR3 has 15 residues. The CDR3 sequence: CASSAGRGRDETQYF. CDR3 bases: TGTGCCAGCAGCGCAGGGAGGGGGCGCGACGAGACCCAGTACTTC.

The J gene is TRBJ1-1, the V gene TRBV5-1, with 8 bases matching TRBD1. The CDR3 consists of 14 residues. CDR1 is SGHRS, CDR2 YFSETQ, per germline. Trimming cost V 0 bases and J 6 bases; bases outside gene matches: 4. DNA for the CDR3: TGCGCCAGCAGCTTGGGACAGGGGAGTGCTGAAGCTTTCTTT. It yields the protein CASSLGQGSAEAFF.

The J gene is TRBJ2-3, the V gene TRBV2; 15 nucleotides align to TRBD2. CDR1 and CDR2 (germline): SNHLY, FYNNEI. The V gene end was trimmed by 6 bases and the J gene end by 4 bases; junction bases not matched to a gene: 2. The CDR3 is 15 amino acids. CDR3 amino acids: CASRGTSGGSDTQYF. The CDR3, as DNA: TGTGCCAGCAGGGGGACTAGCGGGGGGTCAGATACGCAGTATTTT. Supplemented by reference TRBV2 and TRBJ2-3, the full variable domain reads EPEVTQTPSHQVTQMGQEVILRCVPISNHLYFYWYRQILGQKVEFLVSFYNNEISEKSEIFDDQFSVERPDGSNFTLKIRSTKLEDSAMYFCASRGTSGGSDTQYFGPGTRLTVL.

This chain joins TRBV4-1 and TRBJ1-5; 8 nucleotides line up with TRBD1. The CDR3 extends over 14 amino acids. The germline V gene encodes CDR1 MGHRA and CDR2 YSYEKL. V shed 0 bases, J shed 5 bases, and the junction held 0 bases outside the gene matches. The CDR3 region is CASSQEQGDQPQHF. CDR3 nucleotide sequence: TGCGCCAGCAGCCAAGAACAGGGGGATCAGCCCCAGCATTTT.